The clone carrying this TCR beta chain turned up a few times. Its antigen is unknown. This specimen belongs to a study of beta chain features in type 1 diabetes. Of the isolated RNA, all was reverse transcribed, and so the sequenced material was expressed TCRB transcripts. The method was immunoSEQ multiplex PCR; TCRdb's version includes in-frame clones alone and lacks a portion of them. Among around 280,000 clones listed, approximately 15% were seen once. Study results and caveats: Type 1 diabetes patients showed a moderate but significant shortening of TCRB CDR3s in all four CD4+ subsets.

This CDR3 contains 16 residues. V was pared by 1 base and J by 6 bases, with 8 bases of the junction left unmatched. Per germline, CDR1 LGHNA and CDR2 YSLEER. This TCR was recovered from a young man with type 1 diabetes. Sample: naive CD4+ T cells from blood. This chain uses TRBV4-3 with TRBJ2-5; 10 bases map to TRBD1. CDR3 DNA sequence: TGCGCCAGCAGCCAAGCCGGGACAGGGGCGCTCCAGACCCAGTACTTC. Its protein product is CASSQAGTGALQTQYF.